Shown below are 10 T cell receptor beta chains from a single sample sequenced in a study of cytomegalovirus exposure and HLA in healthy donors. Use of 60 Vbeta and 13 Jbeta primers characterized the PCR. The protocol was immunoSEQ multiplex PCR, while the TCRdb copy is restricted to in-frame clones and leaves out a portion. The sample carries roughly 120,000 clones, 76% recorded once. The specimen sequenced was PBMCs. These receptors were taken from a man in his thirties or forties in good health and CMV-seropositive.

J is TRBJ1-5 and V is TRBV2; TRBD1 matches 10 bases. Per the germline V gene, CDR1 is SNHLY and CDR2 is FYNNEI. There are 18 residues in the CDR3. J lost 0 bases, V lost 6 bases, and 11 bases had no gene match. DNA of the CDR3: TGTGCCAGCAGCCCCCCGGGACAGGGGATTAATAGCAATCAGCCCCAGCATTTT. This gives the protein CASSPPGQGINSNQPQHF.

V is TRBV7-9 and J is TRBJ2-3; perhaps TRBD2 as D (6 bases). This CDR3 has 14 residues. V was cut by 1 base and J by 3 bases, with 8 bases left in between. Germline CDR1 and CDR2: SEHNR and FQNEAQ (reference sequence). The CDR3 DNA reads TGTGCCAGCAGCTTAGAGGGGAGGACAGATACGCAGTATTTT. Encoded protein: CASSLEGRTDTQYF.

The chain combines TRBV6-5 with TRBJ1-1; TRBD1 is a possible D gene (5 bases). Germline V gene data show CDR1 as MNHEY and CDR2 as SVGAGI. V lost 2 bases to trimming and J lost 3 bases, with 10 bases between them. The CDR3 covers 14 residues. The CDR3 sequence is CASSYGAGHTEAFF. The CDR3 coding sequence is TGTGCCAGCAGTTACGGGGCAGGTCACACTGAAGCTTTCTTT.

This sequence joins TRBV28 and TRBJ1-5, with 9 nucleotides matching TRBD1. Germline CDR1 MDHEN, CDR2 SYDVKM. The V gene end was trimmed by 3 bases and the J gene end by 3 bases; junction bases not matched to a gene: 3. The CDR3 spans 15 residues. In DNA, the CDR3 is TGTGCCAGCAGTTTTCGGGACAGGGTCAATCAGCCCCAGCATTTT. Translated: CASSFRDRVNQPQHF.

The V gene is TRBV29-1, the J gene TRBJ2-1, with TRBD2 matching 8 bases. CDR3 length equals 16 residues. V gave up 3 bases and J gave up 5 bases; unmatched junction bases: 12. Germline V gene lookup returns CDR1 SQVTM and CDR2 ANQGSEA. In DNA form, the CDR3 reads TGCAGCGTTGAGAGCTCTGTGCGGGGGGCAAACAATGAGCAGTTCTTC. Its protein is CSVESSVRGANNEQFF.

This chain uses TRBV6-1 with TRBJ2-7, with TRBD1 matching over 9 bases. The CDR3 has 18 residues. With V trimmed by 1 base and J by 4 bases, 14 bases remained unmatched. From germline, CDR1 is MNHNS and CDR2 SASEGT. The CDR3 loop is CASSEGDRETYGNYEQYF. The CDR3 region has the DNA TGTGCCAGCAGTGAAGGGGACAGGGAGACCTACGGTAATTACGAGCAGTACTTC.

In its sample, this clone was seen once. The V and J genes are TRBV11-2 and TRBJ2-5; unclear D gene. The CDR3 extends over 14 amino acids. The V and J ends lost 2 bases and 3 bases respectively, with 10 bases between them. Germline CDR1 and CDR2: SGHAT and FQNNGV. CDR3 sequence (DNA): TGTGCCAGCAGCTTACGCCAATCTAAAGAGACCCAGTACTTC. It encodes CASSLRQSKETQYF. Variable domain in full (rest from reference TRBV11-2 and TRBJ2-5): EAGVAQSPRYKIIEKRQSVAFWCNPISGHATLYWYQQILGQGPKLLIQFQNNGVVDDSQLPKDRFSAERLKGVDSTLKIQPAKLEDSAVYLCASSLRQSKETQYFGPGTRLLVL.

In its sample, this clone was seen once. The V gene is TRBV11-2, the J gene TRBJ2-4, with D maybe TRBD2 (5 bases). Germline-derived CDR1 and CDR2 are SGHAT and FQNNGV. The CDR3 consists of 13 residues. Trimming left V 7 bases short and J 6 bases short, with 13 bases between. The CDR3: CASTPRGSNIQYF. CDR3 in DNA: TGTGCCAGCACCCCTCGGGGATCAAACATTCAGTACTTC.

The chain employs TRBV11-2 and TRBJ1-5; 8 bases align to TRBD1. CDR3 length: 15 amino acids. The V and J ends lost 3 bases and 7 bases, in that order; junction bases with no gene match: 8. CDR1 and CDR2 from the germline V gene are SGHAT and FQNNGV. CDR3 sequence (DNA): TGTGCCAGCAGCTTCGGACAGGGATCGAAACAGCCCCAGCATTTT. Its protein product is CASSFGQGSKQPQHF.

The rearrangement links TRBV28 to TRBJ2-1; possibly TRBD2 for D (5 bases). The CDR3 is made up of 14 amino acids. Germline V gene data show CDR1 as MDHEN and CDR2 as SYDVKM. V shed 5 bases and J shed 8 bases, with 16 bases lying between them. CDR3 protein: CASSLSQRVHEQFF. In DNA form, the CDR3 reads TGTGCCAGCAGTCTTTCGCAGAGGGTCCATGAGCAGTTCTTC.